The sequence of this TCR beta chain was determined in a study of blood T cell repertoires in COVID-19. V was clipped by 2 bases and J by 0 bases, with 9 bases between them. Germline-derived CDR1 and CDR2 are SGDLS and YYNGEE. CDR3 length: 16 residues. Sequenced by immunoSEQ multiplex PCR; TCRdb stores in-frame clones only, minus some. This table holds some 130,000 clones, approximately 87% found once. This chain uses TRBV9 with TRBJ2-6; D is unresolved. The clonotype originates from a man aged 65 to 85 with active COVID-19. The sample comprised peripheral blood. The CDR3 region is CASSVTVPSGANVLTF. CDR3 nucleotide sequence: TGTGCCAGCAGCGTTACGGTCCCCTCTGGGGCCAACGTCCTGACTTTC.